The 6 T cell receptor beta chains below all came from one sample that was sequenced in a study of OX40 agonist ivuxolimab in advanced cancers. This table comes from immunoSEQ multiplex PCR, and its TCRdb copy is limited to in-frame clones, with some not included. Here the sample spans about 88,000 clones, more than 70% being singletons. The sample was CD4+ or CD8+ T cells sorted from blood, taken in a trial of the OX40 agonist ivuxolimab. The receptors derive from an adult with an advanced solid tumor such as melanoma, head and neck, liver or kidney cancer.

The chain uses TRBV29-1 and TRBJ1-2; D ambiguous. The CDR3 consists of 12 residues. V shed 7 bases and J shed 8 bases, with 17 bases lying between them. Per germline, CDR1 SQVTM and CDR2 ANQGSEA. The CDR3, as DNA: TGCAGCGGAAAAGTCGGGGTTGGCGGCTACACCTTC. Encoded protein: CSGKVGVGGYTF.

The chain recombines TRBV6-5 with TRBJ1-5; TRBD1 is a possible D gene (6 bases). V was clipped by 8 bases and J by 2 bases, with 16 bases between them. Germline CDR1 is MNHEY and CDR2 is SVGAGI. The CDR3 is made up of 15 amino acids. For the CDR3, the DNA is TGTGCCAGCTCCGCCGGGGGGGCAGGCAATCAGCCCCAGCATTTT. Its translation: CASSAGGAGNQPQHF.

The rearrangement joins TRBV5-5 to TRBJ2-3; the match to TRBD1 covers 7 bases. Germline lookup yields CDR1 SGHKS and CDR2 YYEKEE (reference sequence). Unmatched junction bases numbered 4, after V lost 6 bases and J lost 0 bases. This CDR3 has 14 amino acids. CDR3: CASTGQASTDTQYF. CDR3 DNA sequence: TGTGCCAGCACTGGACAGGCTAGCACAGATACGCAGTATTTT.

The chain employs TRBV7-2 and TRBJ1-1, with 7 bases identical to TRBD1. CDR1 and CDR2 (germline): SGHTA, FQGNSA. V was pared by 2 bases and J by 9 bases, with 9 bases of the junction left unmatched. CDR3 length: 14 residues. The CDR3 DNA follows: TGTGCCAGCAGCTTAAAGTCAGGGGGGTTGAAAGCTTTCTTT. Protein sequence: CASSLKSGGLKAFF.

V and J are TRBV29-1 and TRBJ1-2; D not resolved. Trimming stripped 8 bases from V and 1 base from J, with 20 bases between. There are 15 residues in the CDR3. CDR1 and CDR2 (germline): SQVTM, ANQGSEA. Written as DNA, the CDR3 is TGCAGCCATTGGCCGGCTAGATGGGGTAACTATGGCTACACCTTC. Amino acids: CSHWPARWGNYGYTF.

The chain couples TRBV9 to TRBJ2-3, with TRBD2 identical over 9 bases. Germline V gives CDR1 SGDLS, CDR2 YYNGEE. The CDR3 spans 17 residues. Trimming took 0 bases from V and 4 from J; bases not matched to a gene: 9. The CDR3 reads CASSVEAGGPGADTQYF. In DNA form, the CDR3 reads TGTGCCAGCAGCGTAGAGGCGGGGGGGCCTGGCGCAGATACGCAGTATTTT.